What follows is one TCR beta chain and its context. TCRdb keeps only in-frame clones here, not all; method: immunoSEQ multiplex PCR. The sample includes about 490,000 clones, roughly 85% seen only once; the top ten take approximately 12%. The germline CDR1 and CDR2 sequences are MDHEN and SYDVKM. V lost 0 bases and J 0 bases, leaving 6 bases between the germline ends. CDR3 length: 14 amino acids. The data derive from a study of shared clonotypes between healthy human individuals. The V call is TRBV28, the J call TRBJ2-7; D unclear. The clonotype was recovered from a woman aged 40 to 50 in good health. Some clones in this sample may be carry-over from other donors' samples. Sample: PBMCs. This chain's CDR3 is CASSLWQSSYEQYF. CDR3 DNA: TGTGCCAGCAGTTTATGGCAGAGCTCCTACGAGCAGTACTTC.